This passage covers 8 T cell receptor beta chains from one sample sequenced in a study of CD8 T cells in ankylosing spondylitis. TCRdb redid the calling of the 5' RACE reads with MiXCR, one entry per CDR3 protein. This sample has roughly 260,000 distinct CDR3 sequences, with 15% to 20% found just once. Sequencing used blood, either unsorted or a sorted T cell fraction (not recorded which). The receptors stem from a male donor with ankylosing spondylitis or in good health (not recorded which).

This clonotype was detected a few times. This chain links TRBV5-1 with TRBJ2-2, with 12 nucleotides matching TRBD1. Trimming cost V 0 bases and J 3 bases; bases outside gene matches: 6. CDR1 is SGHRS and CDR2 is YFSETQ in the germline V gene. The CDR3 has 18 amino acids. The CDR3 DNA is TGCGCCAGCAGCTTGGTGGGACAGGGGGCAAAGGACACCGGGGAGCTGTTTTTT. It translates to CASSLVGQGAKDTGELFF.

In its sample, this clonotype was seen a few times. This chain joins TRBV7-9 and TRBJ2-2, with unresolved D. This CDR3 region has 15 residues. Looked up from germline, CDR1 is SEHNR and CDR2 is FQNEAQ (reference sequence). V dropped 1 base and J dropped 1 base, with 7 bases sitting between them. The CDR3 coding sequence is TGTGCCAGCAGCTTAGGGCAGAGGAACACCGGGGAGCTGTTTTTT. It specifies CASSLGQRNTGELFF.

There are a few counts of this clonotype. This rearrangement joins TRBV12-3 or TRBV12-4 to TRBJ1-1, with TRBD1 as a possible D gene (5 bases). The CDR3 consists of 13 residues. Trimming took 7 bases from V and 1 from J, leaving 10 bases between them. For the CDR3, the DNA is TGTGCCAGCACCCGGACAAGGAACACTGAAGCTTTCTTT. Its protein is CASTRTRNTEAFF.

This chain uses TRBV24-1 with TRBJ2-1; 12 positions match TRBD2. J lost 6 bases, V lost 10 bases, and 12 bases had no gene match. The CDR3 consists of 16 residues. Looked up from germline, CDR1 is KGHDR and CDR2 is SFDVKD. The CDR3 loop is CATAPWTSGTSNEQFF. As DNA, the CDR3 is TGTGCCACGGCCCCTTGGACTAGCGGGACAAGCAATGAGCAGTTCTTC.

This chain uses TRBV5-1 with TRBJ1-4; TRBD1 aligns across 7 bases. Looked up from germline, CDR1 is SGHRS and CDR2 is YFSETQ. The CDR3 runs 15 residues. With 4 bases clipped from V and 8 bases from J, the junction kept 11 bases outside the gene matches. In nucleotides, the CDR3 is TGCGCCAGCAGCCTGCTGGGGACAGACTACGAAAAACTGTTTTTT. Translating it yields CASSLLGTDYEKLFF.

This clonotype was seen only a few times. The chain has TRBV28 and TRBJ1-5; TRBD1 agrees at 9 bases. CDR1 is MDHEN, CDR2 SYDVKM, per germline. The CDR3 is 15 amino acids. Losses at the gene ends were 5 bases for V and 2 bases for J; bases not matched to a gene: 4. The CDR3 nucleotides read TGTGCCAGCAGTCCCGACAGGGGGGGCAATCAGCCCCAGCATTTT. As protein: CASSPDRGGNQPQHF.

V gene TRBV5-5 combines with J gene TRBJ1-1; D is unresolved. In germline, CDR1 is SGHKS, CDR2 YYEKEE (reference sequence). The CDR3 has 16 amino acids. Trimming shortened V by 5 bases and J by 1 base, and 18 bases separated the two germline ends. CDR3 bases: TGTGCCAGCAGTTCGGGTATGGGTCAGGCGAACACTGAAGCTTTCTTT. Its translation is CASSSGMGQANTEAFF. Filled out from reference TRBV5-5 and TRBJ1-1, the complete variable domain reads DAGVTQSPTHLIKTRGQQVTLRCSPISGHKSVSWYQQVLGQGPQFIFQYYEKEERGRGNFPDRFSARQFPNYSSELNVNALLLGDSALYLCASSSGMGQANTEAFFGQGTRLTVV.

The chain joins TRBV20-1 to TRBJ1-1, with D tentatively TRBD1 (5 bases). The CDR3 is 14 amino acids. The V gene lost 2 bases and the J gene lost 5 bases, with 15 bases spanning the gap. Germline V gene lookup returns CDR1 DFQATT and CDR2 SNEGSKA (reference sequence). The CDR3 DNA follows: TGCAGTGCTAGATTTGAGGGTCGGGGGACTGAAGCTTTCTTT. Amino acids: CSARFEGRGTEAFF.